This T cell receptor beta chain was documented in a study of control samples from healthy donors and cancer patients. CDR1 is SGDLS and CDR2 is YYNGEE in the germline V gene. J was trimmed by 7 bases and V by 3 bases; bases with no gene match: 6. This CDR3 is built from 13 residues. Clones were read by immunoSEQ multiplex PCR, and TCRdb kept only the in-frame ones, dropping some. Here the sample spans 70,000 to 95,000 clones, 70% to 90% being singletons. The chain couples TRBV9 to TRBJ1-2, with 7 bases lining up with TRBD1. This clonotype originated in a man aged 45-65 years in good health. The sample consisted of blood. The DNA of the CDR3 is TGTGCCAGCAGCGATGAGACAGGGACTGGCTACACCTTC. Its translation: CASSDETGTGYTF.